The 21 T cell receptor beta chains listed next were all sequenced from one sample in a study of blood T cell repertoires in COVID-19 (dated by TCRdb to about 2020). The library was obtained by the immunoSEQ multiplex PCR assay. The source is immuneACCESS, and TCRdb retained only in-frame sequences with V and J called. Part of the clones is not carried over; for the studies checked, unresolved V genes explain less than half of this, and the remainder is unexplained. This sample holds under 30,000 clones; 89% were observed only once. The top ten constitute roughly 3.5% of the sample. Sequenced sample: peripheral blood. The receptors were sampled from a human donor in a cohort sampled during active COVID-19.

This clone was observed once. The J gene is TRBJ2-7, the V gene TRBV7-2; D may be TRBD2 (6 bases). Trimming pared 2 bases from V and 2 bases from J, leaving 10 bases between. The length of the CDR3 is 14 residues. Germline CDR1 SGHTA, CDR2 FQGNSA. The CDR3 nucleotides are TGTGCCAGCAGCTTACTGACTAGAACCTACGAGCAGTACTTC. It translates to CASSLLTRTYEQYF.

The CDR3 spells CASSPGHRSYEQYF. The CDR3 coding sequence is TGTGCCAGCAGCCCGGGACACCGCTCCTACGAGCAGTACTTC. V usage is TRBV7-2 and J usage is TRBJ2-7; D possibly corresponds to TRBD1 (6 bases). The CDR3 length is 14 residues. Germline lookup yields CDR1 SGHTA and CDR2 FQGNSA. V was trimmed by 5 bases and J by 0 bases, leaving 11 bases between them.

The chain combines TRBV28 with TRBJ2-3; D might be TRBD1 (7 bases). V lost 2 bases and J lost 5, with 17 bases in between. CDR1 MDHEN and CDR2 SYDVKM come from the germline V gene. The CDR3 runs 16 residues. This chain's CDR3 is CASSLQQGRSGDTQYF. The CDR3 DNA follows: TGTGCCAGCAGTTTACAACAGGGGAGGAGTGGAGATACGCAGTATTTT.

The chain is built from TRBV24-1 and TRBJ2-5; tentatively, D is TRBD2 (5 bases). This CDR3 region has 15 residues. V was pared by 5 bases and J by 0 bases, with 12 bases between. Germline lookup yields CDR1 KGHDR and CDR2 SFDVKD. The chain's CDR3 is CATSAVRGYQETQYF. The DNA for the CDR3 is TGTGCCACCAGTGCCGTACGGGGTTACCAAGAGACCCAGTACTTC.

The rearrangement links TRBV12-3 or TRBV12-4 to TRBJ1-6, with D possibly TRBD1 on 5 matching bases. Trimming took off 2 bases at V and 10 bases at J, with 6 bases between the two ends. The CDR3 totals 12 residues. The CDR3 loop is CASSLRGSPLHF. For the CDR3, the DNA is TGTGCCAGCAGTTTACGGGGGTCACCCCTCCACTTT.

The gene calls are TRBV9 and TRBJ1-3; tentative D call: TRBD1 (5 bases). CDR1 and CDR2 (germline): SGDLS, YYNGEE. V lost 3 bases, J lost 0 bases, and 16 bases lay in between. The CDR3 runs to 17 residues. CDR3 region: CASSEGPQGPSGNTIYF. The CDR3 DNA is TGTGCCAGCAGCGAGGGCCCTCAGGGCCCCTCTGGAAACACCATATATTTT. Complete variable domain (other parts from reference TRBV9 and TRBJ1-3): DSGVTQTPKHLITATGQRVTLRCSPRSGDLSVYWYQQSLDQGLQFLIQYYNGEERAKGNILERFSAQQFPDLHSELNLSSLELGDSALYFCASSEGPQGPSGNTIYFGEGSWLTVV.

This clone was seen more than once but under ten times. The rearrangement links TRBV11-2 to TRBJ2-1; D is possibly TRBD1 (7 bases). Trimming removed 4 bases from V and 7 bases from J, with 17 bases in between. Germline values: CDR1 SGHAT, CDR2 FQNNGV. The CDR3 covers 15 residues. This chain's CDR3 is CASSSFRGTDNEQFF. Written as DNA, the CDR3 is TGTGCCAGCAGCTCCTTTCGGGGGACAGATAATGAGCAGTTCTTC.

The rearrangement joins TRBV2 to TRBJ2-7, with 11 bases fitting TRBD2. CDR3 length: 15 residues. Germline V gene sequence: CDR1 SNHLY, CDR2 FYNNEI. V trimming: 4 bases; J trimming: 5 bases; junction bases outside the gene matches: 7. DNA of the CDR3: TGTGCCAGCAGTGGCCAACTAGCGGGGGCCCACGAGCAGTACTTC. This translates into CASSGQLAGAHEQYF.

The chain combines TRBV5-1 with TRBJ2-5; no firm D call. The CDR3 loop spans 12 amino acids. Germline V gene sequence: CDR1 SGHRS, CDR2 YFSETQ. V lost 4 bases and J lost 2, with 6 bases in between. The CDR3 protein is CASSHTQETQYF. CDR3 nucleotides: TGCGCCAGCAGCCACACACAAGAGACCCAGTACTTC.

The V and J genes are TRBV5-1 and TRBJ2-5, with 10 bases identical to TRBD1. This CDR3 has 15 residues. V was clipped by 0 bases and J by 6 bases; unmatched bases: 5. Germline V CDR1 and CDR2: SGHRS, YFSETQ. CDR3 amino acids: CASSLDRDRGQTQYF. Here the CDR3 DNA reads TGCGCCAGCAGCTTGGATAGGGACAGGGGACAGACCCAGTACTTC.

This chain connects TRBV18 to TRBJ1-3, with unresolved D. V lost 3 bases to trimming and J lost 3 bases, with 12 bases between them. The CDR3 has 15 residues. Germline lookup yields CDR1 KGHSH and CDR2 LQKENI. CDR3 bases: TGTGCCAGCTCACCTACCGAGGCAGTTGGAAACACCATATATTTT. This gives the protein CASSPTEAVGNTIYF.

The CDR3 bases are TGTGCCAGTCGATTAGCGGGGACGAGAGATACGCAGTATTTT. This sequence encodes CASRLAGTRDTQYF. This chain uses TRBV19 with TRBJ2-3, with TRBD2 matching over 8 bases. The V segment lost 8 bases and the J segment 5 bases; nucleotides outside the gene matches: 9. This CDR3 has 14 residues. Germline-derived CDR1 and CDR2 are LNHDA and SQIVND (reference sequence).

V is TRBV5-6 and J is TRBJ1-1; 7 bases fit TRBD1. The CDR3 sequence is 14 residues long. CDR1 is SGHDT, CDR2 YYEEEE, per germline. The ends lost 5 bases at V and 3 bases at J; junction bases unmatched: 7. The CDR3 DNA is TGTGCCAGCAGGCCGACAGGGAAGGACACTGAAGCTTTCTTT. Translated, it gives CASRPTGKDTEAFF.

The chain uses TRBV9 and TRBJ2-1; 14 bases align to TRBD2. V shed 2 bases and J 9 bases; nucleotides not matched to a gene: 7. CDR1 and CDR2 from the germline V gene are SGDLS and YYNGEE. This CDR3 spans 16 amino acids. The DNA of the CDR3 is TGTGCCAGCAGCGTTACCGGGACTAGCGGGGGTTTTGAGCAGTTCTTC. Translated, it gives CASSVTGTSGGFEQFF.

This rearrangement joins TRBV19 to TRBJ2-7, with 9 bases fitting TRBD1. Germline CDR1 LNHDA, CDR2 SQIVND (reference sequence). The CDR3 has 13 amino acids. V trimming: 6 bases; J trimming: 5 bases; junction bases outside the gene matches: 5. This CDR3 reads CASSGTGRNEQYF. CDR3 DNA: TGTGCCAGTAGCGGGACAGGGAGGAACGAGCAGTACTTC. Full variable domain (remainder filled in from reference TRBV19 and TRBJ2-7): DGGITQSPKYLFRKEGQNVTLSCEQNLNHDAMYWYRQDPGQGLRLIYYSQIVNDFQKGDIAEGYSVSREKKESFPLTVTSAQKNPTAFYLCASSGTGRNEQYFGPGTRLTVT.

The CDR3 region is CASSLRQGGLNEQFF. The CDR3 nucleotides read TGTGCCAGTAGTTTAAGACAGGGGGGCCTCAATGAGCAGTTCTTC. The V gene is TRBV19, the J gene TRBJ2-1, with 9 bases that match TRBD1. V shed 5 bases and J 6 bases; nucleotides not matched to a gene: 8. The CDR3 spans 15 residues. The V gene's germline CDR1 is LNHDA and CDR2 SQIVND (reference sequence).

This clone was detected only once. The CDR3 is CASSLQGGARGNTIYF. The CDR3 nucleotides are TGTGCCAGCAGCTTGCAAGGGGGCGCAAGGGGAAACACCATATATTTT. This chain uses TRBV5-4 with TRBJ1-3; 7 positions agree with TRBD1. Germline V gene data show CDR1 as SGHNT and CDR2 as YYREEE (reference sequence). V gave up 1 base and J gave up 4 bases; unmatched junction bases: 8. The CDR3 runs to 16 residues.

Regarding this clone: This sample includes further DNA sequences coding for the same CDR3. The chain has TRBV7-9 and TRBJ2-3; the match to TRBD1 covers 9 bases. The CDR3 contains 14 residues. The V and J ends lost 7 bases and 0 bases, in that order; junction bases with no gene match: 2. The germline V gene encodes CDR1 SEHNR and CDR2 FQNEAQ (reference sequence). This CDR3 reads CASTGTGSTDTQYF. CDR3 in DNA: TGTGCCAGCACCGGGACAGGGAGCACAGATACGCAGTATTTT.

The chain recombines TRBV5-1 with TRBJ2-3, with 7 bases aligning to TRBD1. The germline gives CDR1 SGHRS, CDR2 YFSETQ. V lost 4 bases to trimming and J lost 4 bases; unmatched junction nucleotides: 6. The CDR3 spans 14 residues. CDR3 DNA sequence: TGCGCCAGCAGCCCCAGACAGGGTTCAGATACGCAGTATTTT. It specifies CASSPRQGSDTQYF.

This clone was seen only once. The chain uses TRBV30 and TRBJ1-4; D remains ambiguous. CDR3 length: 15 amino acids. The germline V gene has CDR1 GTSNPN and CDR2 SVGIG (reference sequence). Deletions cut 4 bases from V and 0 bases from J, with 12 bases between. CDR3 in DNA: TGTGCCTGGACTCCTGACTGGGCAACTAATGAAAAACTGTTTTTT. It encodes CAWTPDWATNEKLFF.

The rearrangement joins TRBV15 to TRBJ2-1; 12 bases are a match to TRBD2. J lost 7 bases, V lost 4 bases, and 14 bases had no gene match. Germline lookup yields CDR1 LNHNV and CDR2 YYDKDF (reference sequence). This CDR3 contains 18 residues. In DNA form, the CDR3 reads TGTGCCACCAGCACGAAAAAAGCACTAGCGGGGGGCAGGAATGAGCAGTTCTTC. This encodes CATSTKKALAGGRNEQFF.